Presented here are 12 T cell receptor beta chains from one specimen sequenced in a study of TET2 disruption in CD19-targeted CAR T cells. Their antigens remain unidentified. Sample treatment: autologous CTL019 cells: CD19 CAR with 4-1BB and CD3 zeta domains. The assay was immunoSEQ multiplex PCR, and TCRdb's table has in-frame clones only and misses some. Its table records fewer than 30,000 clones. Material: CD8- CAR+ T cells sorted from cultured blood T cells, obtained for CD19 CAR T cell therapy. Described subset: CD8-negative CAR-positive T cells from the infusion product. These receptors originate from a man between 65 and 80 years old with chronic lymphocytic leukemia.

As to this clone: The CDR3 extends 3 residues past the end of the read, so its final part is completed from the germline J gene. Distinct nucleotide sequences in the sample also encode this CDR3. The rearrangement joins TRBV7-9 to TRBJ1-1; D is possibly TRBD1 (6 bases). The CDR3 is 15 amino acids. Germline V gene sequence: CDR1 SEHNR, CDR2 FQNEAQ (reference sequence). CDR3 DNA, as far as it was read: TGTGCCAGCAGCTTATATTCTAGCGGGGGGGCGACC. Amino acids: CASSLYSSGGAT. The full CDR3 protein is CASSLYSSGGATAFF.

Concerning this clone: The CDR3 end falls 3 residues outside the read, so it is completed with the germline J gene. The gene calls are TRBV18 and TRBJ2-4, with a weak D call TRBD2 (7 bases). Germline lookup yields CDR1 KGHSH and CDR2 LQKENI. This CDR3 is 13 amino acids long. CDR3 amino acids: CASSRGGEETQYF. Partial CDR3 DNA: TGTGCCAGCTCACGAGGGGGGGAAGAGACT.

Turning to this clone: The observed sequence ends 3 residues before the CDR3 terminus, with the missing tail filled in from the germline J gene. The chain has TRBV9 and TRBJ2-7; 8 bases align to TRBD1. Germline CDR1 and CDR2: SGDLS and YYNGEE. The CDR3 consists of 16 residues. Trimming cost V 3 bases and J 5 bases; bases outside gene matches: 13. The CDR3: CASSEPDGTGRHEQYF. The CDR3 DNA, read in part, is TGTGCCAGCAGCGAACCCGACGGGACAGGTAGGCACGAG. Full variable domain (outside the CDR3, taken from reference TRBV9 and TRBJ2-7): DSGVTQTPKHLITATGQRVTLRCSPRSGDLSVYWYQQSLDQGLQFLIQYYNGEERAKGNILERFSAQQFPDLHSELNLSSLELGDSALYFCASSEPDGTGRHEQYFGPGTRLTVT.

As for this clone: One end of the junction does not line up with germline, which may come from a read error. The read ends 3 residues before the CDR3 terminus; that terminus is restored from the germline J gene. The V call is TRBV28, the J call TRBJ1-2; no clear D gene. The CDR3 runs to 15 residues. The V gene's germline CDR1 is MDHEN and CDR2 SYDVKM. The sequenced CDR3 bases are TGTGCCAGCAGTTTGAGATCTGGTATGGACTATGGT. Amino acid sequence: CASSLRSGMDYG. The whole CDR3 region reads CASSLRSGMDYGYTF.

A remark on this clone: The read is 3 residues too short to cover the CDR3 end, so that end is filled in from the germline J gene. The chain carries TRBV20-1 and TRBJ1-2; 9 bases are shared with TRBD1. This CDR3 contains 16 residues. Germline lookup yields CDR1 DFQATT and CDR2 SNEGSKA (reference sequence). Germline trimming cut 6 bases from V and 2 bases from J; bases unmatched to any gene: 13. The covered CDR3 bases are TGCAGTGCCTCACCGCCGGGACAGGGAATAAACTATGGC. As protein: CSASPPGQGINYG. Given in full, the CDR3 is CSASPPGQGINYGYTF.

Points on this clone: From the germline J gene comes the end of the CDR3, since the read stops 3 residues before it. The rearrangement uses TRBV6-2 or TRBV6-3 and TRBJ1-2; 10 positions agree with TRBD1. The CDR3 loop spans 14 amino acids. Germline V gene sequence: CDR1 MNHEY, CDR2 SVGEGT. CDR3 DNA, as far as it was read: TGTGCCAGCAGTTACCCGGGACAGGGGTATACC. This gives the protein CASSYPGQGYT. Given in full, the CDR3 is CASSYPGQGYTYTF.

As concerns this clone: The observed sequence ends 3 residues before the CDR3 terminus, with the missing tail filled in from the germline J gene. The V gene is TRBV11-2, the J gene TRBJ1-4, with 10 nucleotides matching TRBD1. The CDR3 covers 15 residues. V was pared by 5 bases and J by 7 bases, with 7 bases of the junction left unmatched. Germline V lookup: CDR1 SGHAT, CDR2 FQNNGV. The CDR3 here is CASSPRQGAGEKLFF. The DNA read from the CDR3 is TGTGCCAGCAGCCCCAGACAGGGGGCAGGTGAAAAA.

Comment on this clone: Coverage ceases 3 residues before the CDR3 finishes, and the germline J gene fills in the end. This chain joins TRBV5-6 and TRBJ2-7; 8 nucleotides agree with TRBD1. This CDR3 spans 14 amino acids. V lost 7 bases and J lost 1; bases outside the gene matches: 7. The V gene's germline CDR1 is SGHDT and CDR2 YYEEEE. The CDR3 loop reads CASRGTGISYEQYF. The CDR3 bases that were read are TGTGCCAGCCGAGGGACAGGCATATCCTACGAG.

On this clone itself: From the germline J gene comes the end of the CDR3, since the read stops 3 residues before it. The V call is TRBV12-5, the J call TRBJ2-3, with TRBD2 as a possible D gene (5 bases). V was trimmed by 1 base and J by 4 bases, leaving 12 bases between them. CDR1 and CDR2 (germline): LGHNT, FRNRAP. The CDR3 is 15 amino acids. The sequenced part of the CDR3 DNA is TGTGCTAGTGGTTTGGGACTACGGGTACCAGATACG. It encodes CASGLGLRVPDT. The whole CDR3 sequence is CASGLGLRVPDTQYF.

Concerning this clone itself: The CDR3 end is not reached by the read, which stops 3 residues before it; the germline J gene fills it in. The chain links TRBV27 to TRBJ2-1; D unresolved. Germline CDR1 is MNHEY and CDR2 is SMNVEV (reference sequence). Trimming shortened V by 5 bases and J by 9 bases, and 11 bases separated the two germline ends. This CDR3 spans 12 amino acids. Incomplete CDR3 DNA: TGTGCCAGCAGTCACGTCGCAGGTGAG. This codes for CASSHVAGE. The entire CDR3 sequence reads CASSHVAGEQFF.

To note about this clone: Read coverage stops 3 residues before the CDR3 terminus; the germline J gene supplies the remainder. The V and J genes are TRBV14 and TRBJ1-2; D unresolved. In germline, CDR1 is SGHDN, CDR2 FVKESK. The CDR3 consists of 14 residues. The CDR3: CASSQATAYNDYTF. The CDR3 DNA, read in part, is TGTGCCAGCAGCCAAGCTACAGCTTACAATGAC.

A remark on this clone: The read comes to an end 3 residues before the CDR3 does, leaving the germline J gene to fill in the end. The chain links TRBV4-2 to TRBJ1-5; 7 nucleotides agree with TRBD1. Germline V lookup: CDR1 LGHNA, CDR2 YNFKEQ. The CDR3 runs 14 residues. Trimming removed 6 bases from V and 6 bases from J; junction bases left unmatched: 8. CDR3 protein: CASSSGQDGQPQHF. The CDR3 DNA, read in part, is TGTGCCAGCAGTTCCGGACAGGACGGTCAGCCC.